Listed below are T cell receptor beta chains from one sample, sequenced in a study of T-cell reconstitution after alpha-beta-depleted transplantation in children. TCRdb re-analysed the PCR reads in MiXCR, keeping a single row per CDR3 protein. The sample shows 200,000 to 250,000 distinct CDR3 sequences, over 9.5% of them seen only once. The input for sequencing was PBMCs from the stem cell graft donor, taken from the stem cell graft. These TCRs come from a human donor who donated a stem cell graft to a child with SCID. Both conserved end residues are part of each CDR3. The D gene is left open where the match is weak. Not all rows give a size; the values are once, few, many and, for expanded clones, a class.

V	J	size	D	DNA	CDR3
TRBV7-8	TRBJ2-7	many	.	TGTGCCAGCAGCTTTTTACGAGGGCTACAGGGAACCTACGAGCAGTACTTC	CASSFLRGLQGTYEQYF
TRBV20-1	TRBJ2-3	few	TRBD2	TGCAGTGCTAAGATAGCGGGGTACACAGATACGCAGTATTTT	CSAKIAGYTDTQYF
TRBV5-1	TRBJ1-2	many	TRBD1	TGCGCCAGCAGCTCCCAGGGGGCAACGAATGGCTACACCTTC	CASSSQGATNGYTF
TRBV3-1	TRBJ2-7	many	.	TGTGCCAGCAGCCATGAGGGGGGAGCCTACGAGCAGTACTTC	CASSHEGGAYEQYF
TRBV11-2	TRBJ2-5	many	TRBD2	TGTGCCAGCAGCCAGCGGACTAGCGGGGTGGAGACCCAGTACTTC	CASSQRTSGVETQYF
TRBV20-1	TRBJ1-3	many	.	TGCAGTGCTGAAAGACAGGTCTCTGGAAACACCATATATTTT	CSAERQVSGNTIYF
TRBV5-6	TRBJ2-7	many	.	TGTGCCAGCAGCTTAGTTGGCAGGGGTTGGTCCTACGAGCAGTACTTC	CASSLVGRGWSYEQYF
TRBV12-5	TRBJ2-7	many	.	TGTGCTAGCACTACCCCAGGGCAGTCCGATTCCTACGAGCAGTACTTC	CASTTPGQSDSYEQYF
TRBV28	TRBJ2-3	many	.	TGTGCCAGCAGTTTAGGAAGGGGAGATACGCAGTATTTT	CASSLGRGDTQYF
TRBV7-8	TRBJ2-3	many	.	TGTGCCAGCAGCTTAGCACTGGTCGCTAGCACAGATACGCAGTATTTT	CASSLALVASTDTQYF
TRBV28	TRBJ2-3	.	TRBD2	TGTGCCAGCAGTTTCATAATACTAGCGGGGGGAGATACGCAGTATTTT	CASSFIILAGGDTQYF
TRBV11-2	TRBJ1-1	many	TRBD1	TGTGCCAGCAGCTCGGTACAGGGGATACCTGAAGCTTTCTTT	CASSSVQGIPEAFF
TRBV7-2	TRBJ2-7	many	TRBD2	TGTGCCAGCAGCCCTAGCGGGGGGTTCGACGAGCAGTACTTC	CASSPSGGFDEQYF
TRBV20-1	TRBJ2-7	many	TRBD1	TGCAGTGCTAGGTCGGGACAGGCCCACTCCTACGAGCAGTACTTC	CSARSGQAHSYEQYF
TRBV5-4	TRBJ2-1	few	.	TGTGCCAGCAGCTTTGGGGGGGCCTCATACAATGAGCAGTTCTTC	CASSFGGASYNEQFF
TRBV4-3	TRBJ2-3	many	.	TGCGCCAGCAGCCAACTTACGGGAGTTAGCACAGATACGCAGTATTTT	CASSQLTGVSTDTQYF
TRBV15	TRBJ1-3	many	TRBD1	TGTGCCACCAGCAGAGAACGACCGGGGGTGGGGACAGGGTCTGGAAACACCATATATTTT	CATSRERPGVGTGSGNTIYF
TRBV20-1	TRBJ1-1	many	.	TGCAGTGCCCCTCCTCCGGGGGCCTGGGCTCAGCCTGAAGCTTTCTTT	CSAPPPGAWAQPEAFF
TRBV3-1	TRBJ2-4	many	.	TGTGCCAGCAGCCCCCCGGGCCGTAACATTCAGTACTTC	CASSPPGRNIQYF
TRBV5-1	TRBJ2-1	many	TRBD2	TGCGCCAGCAGCTCCCTAGCGGGGGGGCAGGGTGAGCAGTTCTTC	CASSSLAGGQGEQFF
TRBV5-1	TRBJ2-5	few	TRBD1	TGCGCCAGCCAATGGGGGACAGGGGGAATGGAGACCCAGTACTTC	CASQWGTGGMETQYF
TRBV12-3/TRBV12-4	TRBJ1-1	few	TRBD1	TGTGCCAGCTGTTTAGCGTCGTCCCCAGGACAGGCCTACACTGAAGCTTTCTTT	CASCLASSPGQAYTEAFF
TRBV7-2	TRBJ2-3	many	.	TGTGCCAGCAGTCGACAGAAGTCTAGCACAGATACGCAGTATTTT	CASSRQKSSTDTQYF
TRBV5-5	TRBJ1-4	many	.	TGTGCCAGCAGCTTGGTTCAGGATGAAAAACTGTTTTTT	CASSLVQDEKLFF
TRBV5-1	TRBJ2-5	many	.	TGCGCCAGCAGCCCCTTCCGACCTTACCAAGAGACCCAGTACTTC	CASSPFRPYQETQYF
TRBV6-1	TRBJ2-7	many	.	TGTGCCAGCAGTGGAGGACATTTCCTCCCCTACGAGCAGTACTTC	CASSGGHFLPYEQYF
TRBV15	TRBJ2-1	many	.	TGTGCCACCAGCAGAGATCTCGCTAGCAATGAGCAGTTCTTC	CATSRDLASNEQFF
TRBV18	TRBJ2-5	many	TRBD2	TGTGCCAGCACAAGAGGGAGGGAAGAGACCCAGTACTTC	CASTRGREETQYF
TRBV10-3	TRBJ1-4	many	TRBD1	TGTGCCATCAGTGAGACAGGGGGCCATGAAAAACTGTTTTTT	CAISETGGHEKLFF